One sample yielded the 15 T cell receptor beta chains listed below, sequenced in a study of cytomegalovirus exposure and HLA in healthy donors. Use of 60 Vbeta and 13 Jbeta primers characterized the PCR. Here immunoSEQ multiplex PCR was the method, and the copy in TCRdb shows in-frame clones only, minus some. There are more than 140,000 clones in the sample, with approximately 2% held by the top ten. Sequenced material: PBMCs. The source of these receptors is a woman aged 18-29 years in good health and CMV-seronegative.

The chain joins TRBV6-6 to TRBJ1-2, with D unclear. The V end was cut by 10 bases, the J end by 0 bases, with 12 bases between. There are 13 residues in the CDR3. Germline-derived CDR1 and CDR2 are MNHNY and SVGAGI (reference sequence). CDR3 DNA sequence: TGTGCCATTACAACAGCAGCTAACTATGGCTACACCTTC. Protein sequence: CAITTAANYGYTF.

The chain recombines TRBV5-6 with TRBJ1-2; tentatively, D is TRBD1 (6 bases). Trimming shortened V by 0 bases and J by 0 bases, and 18 bases separated the two germline ends. The CDR3 consists of 18 residues. CDR1 is SGHDT, CDR2 YYEEEE, per germline. The chain's CDR3 is CASSLGRDIRHSNYGYTF. The CDR3 nucleotides read TGTGCCAGCAGCTTGGGACGGGACATCCGCCATTCTAACTATGGCTACACCTTC.

The rearrangement links TRBV4-1 to TRBJ2-1; TRBD1 matches 10 bases. CDR1 MGHRA and CDR2 YSYEKL come from the germline V gene. This CDR3 spans 16 amino acids. V gave up 0 bases and J gave up 6 bases; unmatched junction bases: 5. CDR3 in amino acids: CASSQERDRGFNEQFF. The CDR3 nucleotides are TGCGCCAGCAGCCAAGAAAGGGACAGGGGATTCAATGAGCAGTTCTTC.

The V call is TRBV11-2, the J call TRBJ2-7; tentatively, D is TRBD2 (6 bases). The germline V gene encodes CDR1 SGHAT and CDR2 FQNNGV. The CDR3 covers 17 residues. Trimming stripped 0 bases from V and 2 bases from J, with 17 bases between. CDR3 nucleotides: TGTGCCAGCAGCTTAGAGTGGGCGGGCGGGGCGACCTACGAGCAGTACTTC. Translation gives CASSLEWAGGATYEQYF.

V and J are TRBV18 and TRBJ2-5; possibly TRBD2 for D (5 bases). This CDR3 has 16 residues. Germline V gene data show CDR1 as KGHSH and CDR2 as LQKENI. Deletions cut 0 bases from V and 1 base from J, with 12 bases between. Here the CDR3 reads CASSPPMGSGQETQYF. The CDR3 nucleotides are TGTGCCAGCTCACCACCGATGGGGAGCGGCCAAGAGACCCAGTACTTC. Combining the CDR3 with reference TRBV18 and TRBJ2-5 gives the whole variable domain NAGVMQNPRHLVRRRGQEARLRCSPMKGHSHVYWYRQLPEEGLKFMVYLQKENIIDESGMPKERFSAEFPKEGPSILRIQQVVRGDSAAYFCASSPPMGSGQETQYFGPGTRLLVL.

The chain couples TRBV6-6 to TRBJ1-4, with 9 positions matching TRBD1. Trimming at V came to 5 bases and at J to 8 bases, leaving 9 bases not matched to a gene. CDR1 and CDR2 from the germline V gene are MNHNY and SVGAGI (reference sequence). The CDR3 length is 15 residues. CDR3 residues: CASSTRDRVGEKLFF. The CDR3 DNA is TGTGCCAGCAGTACCCGGGACAGGGTCGGGGAAAAACTGTTTTTT.

This chain connects TRBV5-1 to TRBJ2-7; perhaps TRBD1 as D (5 bases). CDR3 length equals 15 residues. V was shortened by 1 base and J by 4 bases, with 15 bases between the two germline ends. In germline, CDR1 is SGHRS, CDR2 YFSETQ. CDR3 region: CASSLYTGATYEQYV. The CDR3 bases are TGCGCCAGCAGCTTGTACACAGGAGCGACTTACGAGCAGTACGTC.

The chain links TRBV28 to TRBJ2-1; 11 nucleotides line up with TRBD2. Germline CDR1 reads MDHEN; CDR2 reads SYDVKM. The CDR3 has 16 residues. J was trimmed by 2 bases and V by 4 bases; bases with no gene match: 4. CDR3 bases: TGTGCCAGCAGTTCACCGACTAGCGGGACCTACAATGAGCAGTTCTTC. It encodes CASSSPTSGTYNEQFF. Drawing the rest from reference TRBV28 and TRBJ2-1, the complete variable domain is DVKVTQSSRYLVKRTGEKVFLECVQDMDHENMFWYRQDPGLGLRLIYFSYDVKMKEKGDIPEGYSVSREKKERFSLILESASTNQTSMYLCASSSPTSGTYNEQFFGPGTRLTVL.

V is TRBV7-9 and J is TRBJ1-5; D is possibly TRBD1 (5 bases). V lost 6 bases and J lost 6, with 15 bases in between. There are 14 residues in the CDR3. Germline loops: CDR1 SEHNR, CDR2 FQNEAQ (reference sequence). The CDR3 here is CASSWGGFGQPQHF. CDR3 nucleotide sequence: TGTGCCAGCAGTTGGGGGGGGTTTGGTCAGCCCCAGCATTTT. Using reference TRBV7-9 and TRBJ1-5 for the parts outside the CDR3, the full variable domain is DTGVSQNPRHKITKRGQNVTFRCDPISEHNRLYWYRQTLGQGPEFLTYFQNEAQLEKSRLLSDRFSAERPKGSFSTLEIQRTEQGDSAMYLCASSWGGFGQPQHFGDGTRLSIL.

The rearrangement links TRBV5-1 to TRBJ1-1; D not resolved. The CDR3 is 12 amino acids. The germline V and J ends were trimmed by 0 bases and 8 bases, with 8 bases remaining between them. Germline values: CDR1 SGHRS, CDR2 YFSETQ. CDR3 DNA sequence: TGCGCCAGCAGCTTGGACTTTTCCGAAGCTTTCTTT. Its translation is CASSLDFSEAFF.

This chain uses TRBV6-5 with TRBJ2-2; 10 bases agree with TRBD2. J gave up 0 bases and V 4 bases, and 2 bases lay outside the gene matches. Germline assignment: CDR1 MNHEY and CDR2 SVGAGI. The CDR3 runs to 16 residues. This CDR3 is CASSLAGGTNTGELFF. DNA of the CDR3: TGTGCCAGCAGTTTAGCGGGAGGAACGAACACCGGGGAGCTGTTTTTT.

The chain has TRBV19 and TRBJ1-1; D call uncertain. The V gene's germline CDR1 is LNHDA and CDR2 SQIVND (reference sequence). V dropped 9 bases and J dropped 1 base, with 12 bases sitting between them. CDR3 length: 13 amino acids. Here the CDR3 reads CASQNLGNTEAFF. In DNA, the CDR3 is TGTGCCAGCCAGAACCTAGGGAACACTGAAGCTTTCTTT. The complete variable domain, with remaining parts taken from reference TRBV19 and TRBJ1-1, reads DGGITQSPKYLFRKEGQNVTLSCEQNLNHDAMYWYRQDPGQGLRLIYYSQIVNDFQKGDIAEGYSVSREKKESFPLTVTSAQKNPTAFYLCASQNLGNTEAFFGQGTRLTVV.

This chain connects TRBV18 to TRBJ1-1; tentatively, D is TRBD1 (6 bases). The CDR3 spans 16 residues. The germline CDR1 and CDR2 sequences are KGHSH and LQKENI. V lost 0 bases and J 0 bases, leaving 11 bases between the germline ends. The CDR3 DNA reads TGTGCCAGCTCACCACCGGGACACCTATTGAACACTGAAGCTTTCTTT. This encodes CASSPPGHLLNTEAFF.

The V and J genes are TRBV7-2 and TRBJ1-2, with 7 bases that match TRBD1. V gave up 6 bases and J gave up 5 bases; unmatched junction bases: 12. CDR1 is SGHTA, CDR2 FQGNSA, per germline. This CDR3 spans 15 amino acids. CDR3 in DNA: TGTGCCAGCAGGGAACAGGGGTCCTACCTTTATGGCTACACCTTC. Protein sequence: CASREQGSYLYGYTF. Looking up the rest from reference TRBV7-2 and TRBJ1-2 gives the full variable domain: GAGVSQSPSNKVTEKGKDVELRCDPISGHTALYWYRQSLGQGLEFLIYFQGNSAPDKSGLPSDRFSAERTGGSVSTLTIQRTQQEDSAVYLCASREQGSYLYGYTFGSGTRLTVV.

The chain recombines TRBV5-1 with TRBJ2-1; D might be TRBD2 (5 bases). The V end lost 6 bases, the J end lost 5 bases, and 15 bases lay between the germline ends. The CDR3 contains 14 residues. Germline CDR1 and CDR2: SGHRS and YFSETQ. Here the CDR3 reads CASNNGGGDNEQFF. Written as DNA, the CDR3 is TGCGCCAGCAACAACGGTGGAGGCGACAATGAGCAGTTCTTC.